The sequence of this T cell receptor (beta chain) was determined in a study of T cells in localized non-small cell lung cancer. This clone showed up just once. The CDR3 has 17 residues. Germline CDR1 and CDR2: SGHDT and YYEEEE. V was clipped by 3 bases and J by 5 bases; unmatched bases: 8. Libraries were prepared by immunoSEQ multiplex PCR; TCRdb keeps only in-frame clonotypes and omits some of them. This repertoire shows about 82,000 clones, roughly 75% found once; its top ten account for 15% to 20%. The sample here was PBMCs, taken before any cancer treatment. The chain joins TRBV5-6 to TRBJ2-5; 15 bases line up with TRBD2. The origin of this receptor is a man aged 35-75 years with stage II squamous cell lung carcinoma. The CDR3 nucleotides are TGTGCCAGCAGCTACCGGACTAGCGGGGGGGGTCGGGAGACCCAGTACTTC. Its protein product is CASSYRTSGGGRETQYF.